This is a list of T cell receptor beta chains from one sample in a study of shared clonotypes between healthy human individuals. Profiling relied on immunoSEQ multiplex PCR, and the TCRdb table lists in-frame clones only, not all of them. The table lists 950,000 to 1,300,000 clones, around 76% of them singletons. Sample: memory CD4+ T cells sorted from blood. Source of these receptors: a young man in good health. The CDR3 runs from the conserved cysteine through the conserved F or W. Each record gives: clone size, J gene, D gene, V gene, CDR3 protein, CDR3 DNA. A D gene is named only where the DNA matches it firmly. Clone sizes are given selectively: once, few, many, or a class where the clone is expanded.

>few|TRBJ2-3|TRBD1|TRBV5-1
CASSLTGTGLPDTQYF
TGCGCCAGCAGCTTGACCGGGACAGGGTTACCAGATACGCAGTATTTT
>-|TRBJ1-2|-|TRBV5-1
CASSLALGDYGYTF
TGCGCCAGCAGCTTGGCCCTGGGGGACTATGGCTACACCTTC
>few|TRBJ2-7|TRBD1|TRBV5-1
CASSFGGQGADYEQYF
TGCGCCAGCAGCTTCGGGGGACAGGGGGCTGACTACGAGCAGTACTTC
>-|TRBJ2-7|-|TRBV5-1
CASSLVTGPSYEQYF
TGCGCCAGCAGCTTGGTTACAGGGCCCTCCTACGAGCAGTACTTC
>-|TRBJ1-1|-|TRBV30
CAWRGGQMNTEAFF
TGTGCCTGGAGGGGCGGACAGATGAACACTGAAGCTTTCTTT
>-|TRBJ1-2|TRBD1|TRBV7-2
CASSGRQGSNYGYTF
TGTGCCAGCAGCGGGCGACAGGGATCAAACTATGGCTACACCTTC
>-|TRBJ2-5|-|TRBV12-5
CASGLVYNGQETQYF
TGTGCTAGTGGTTTGGTATATAACGGGCAAGAGACCCAGTACTTC
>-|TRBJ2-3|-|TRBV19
CASTRGGQLTDTQYF
TGTGCCAGTACACGGGGAGGACAGCTCACAGATACGCAGTATTTT
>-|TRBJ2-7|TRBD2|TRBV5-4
CASSPLAGGSYEQYF
TGTGCCAGCAGCCCCCTAGCGGGAGGATCCTACGAGCAGTACTTC
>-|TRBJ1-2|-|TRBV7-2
CASSPNLQGHYGYTF
TGTGCCAGCAGCCCGAATCTTCAGGGCCACTATGGCTACACCTTC
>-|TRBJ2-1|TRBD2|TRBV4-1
CASRLIEGTSGSRDDEQFF
TGCGCCAGCAGGTTAATCGAAGGGACTAGCGGGAGTAGGGACGATGAGCAGTTCTTC
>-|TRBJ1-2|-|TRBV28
CASSLGLNYGYTF
TGTGCCAGCAGTTTAGGGCTTAACTATGGCTACACCTTC
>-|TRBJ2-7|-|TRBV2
CASSRIAYEQYF
TGTGCCAGCAGCAGGATCGCCTACGAGCAGTACTTC
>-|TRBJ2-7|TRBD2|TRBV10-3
CAISESPGLAGVSYEQYF
TGTGCCATCAGTGAGTCACCGGGACTAGCGGGAGTTTCCTACGAGCAGTACTTC
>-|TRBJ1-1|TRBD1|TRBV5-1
CASSLDRVGPEAFF
TGCGCCAGCAGTCTGGACAGGGTCGGGCCTGAAGCTTTCTTT
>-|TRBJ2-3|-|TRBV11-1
CASSPMGITDTQYF
TGTGCCAGCAGCCCGATGGGGATCACAGATACGCAGTATTTT
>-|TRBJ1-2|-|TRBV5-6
CASSLALSVIYGYTF
TGTGCCAGCAGCTTGGCCCTGTCAGTAATCTATGGCTACACCTTC
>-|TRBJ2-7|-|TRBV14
CASSQDDGGDHRPLEQYF
TGTGCCAGCAGCCAAGATGATGGCGGGGACCACCGCCCCCTCGAGCAGTACTTC
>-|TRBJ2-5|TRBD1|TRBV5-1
CASSPGTVQETQYF
TGCGCCAGCAGCCCCGGGACAGTTCAAGAGACCCAGTACTTC
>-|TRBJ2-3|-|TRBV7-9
CASSRNRERDTQYF
TGTGCCAGCAGCCGCAACAGGGAGAGAGATACGCAGTATTTT
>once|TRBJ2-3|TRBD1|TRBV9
CASSVRGTGTDTQYF
TGTGCCAGCAGCGTAAGGGGGACAGGCACAGATACGCAGTATTTT
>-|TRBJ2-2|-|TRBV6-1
CASEWGGGGTGELFF
TGTGCCAGTGAATGGGGGGGCGGCGGCACCGGGGAGCTGTTTTTT
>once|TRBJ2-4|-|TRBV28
CASSERSWIQYF
TGTGCCAGCAGCGAACGGAGCTGGATTCAGTACTTC
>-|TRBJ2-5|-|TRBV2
CASSEARQQETQYF
TGTGCCAGCAGTGAAGCTCGCCAGCAGGAGACCCAGTACTTC
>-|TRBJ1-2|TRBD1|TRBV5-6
CASSLGQGVQDGYTF
TGTGCCAGCAGCTTGGGACAGGGGGTTCAGGATGGCTACACCTTC
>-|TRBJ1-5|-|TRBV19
CASSISRVGNQPQHF
TGTGCCAGTAGTATTTCGCGGGTTGGGAATCAGCCCCAGCATTTT
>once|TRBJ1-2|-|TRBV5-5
CASSRTAVYGYTF
TGTGCCAGCAGCCGGACGGCCGTCTATGGCTACACCTTC
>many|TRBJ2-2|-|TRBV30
CAWRVGLNTGELFF
TGTGCCTGGAGAGTAGGCTTGAACACCGGGGAGCTGTTTTTT
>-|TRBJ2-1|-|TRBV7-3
CASSPRRNNEQFF
TGTGCCAGCAGCCCCCGACGGAACAATGAGCAGTTCTTC
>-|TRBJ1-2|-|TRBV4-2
CASSQESINYGYTF
TGTGCCAGCAGCCAAGAATCGATTAACTATGGCTACACCTTC
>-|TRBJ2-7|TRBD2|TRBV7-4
CASSSRLALTYEQYF
TGTGCCAGCAGCTCTAGACTAGCGCTGACCTACGAGCAGTACTTC
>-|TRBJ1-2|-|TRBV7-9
CASSRKGTLNYGYTF
TGTGCCAGCAGCCGAAAAGGGACACTCAACTATGGCTACACCTTC
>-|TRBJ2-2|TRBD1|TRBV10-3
CAISDFDRGTPGELFF
TGTGCCATCAGCGACTTCGACAGGGGAACGCCCGGGGAGCTGTTTTTT
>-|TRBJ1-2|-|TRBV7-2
CASSLVDGNYGYTF
TGTGCCAGCAGCTTAGTCGACGGCAACTATGGCTACACCTTC
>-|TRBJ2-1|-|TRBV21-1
CASSIQGCHEQFF
TGTGCCAGCAGCATACAGGGGTGCCATGAGCAGTTCTTC
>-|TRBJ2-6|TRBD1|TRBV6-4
CASRKTGGISGANVLTF
TGTGCCAGCAGAAAGACAGGGGGGATCTCTGGGGCCAACGTCCTGACTTTC
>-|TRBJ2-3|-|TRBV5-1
CASSITTRIDTQYF
TGCGCCAGCAGTATTACTACAAGGATAGATACGCAGTATTTT
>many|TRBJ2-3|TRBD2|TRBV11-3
CASSSGGLAGKDTQYF
TGTGCCAGCAGCTCAGGGGGACTAGCGGGGAAAGATACGCAGTATTTT
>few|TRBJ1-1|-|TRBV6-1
CASSENRNTEAFF
TGTGCCAGCAGTGAAAACAGGAACACTGAAGCTTTCTTT
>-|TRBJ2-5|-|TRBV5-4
CASSFQGVETQYF
TGTGCCAGCAGCTTCCAGGGAGTTGAGACCCAGTACTTC
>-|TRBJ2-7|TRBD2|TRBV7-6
CASSSLAGSTRKAYEQYF
TGTGCCAGCAGCTCCCTAGCGGGATCTACTAGAAAAGCCTACGAGCAGTACTTC
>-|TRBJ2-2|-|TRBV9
CASSVGQGSAGELFF
TGTGCCAGCAGCGTAGGTCAGGGTAGCGCCGGGGAGCTGTTTTTT
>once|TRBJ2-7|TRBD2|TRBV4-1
CASSSRLAASYEQYF
TGCGCCAGCAGCTCACGACTAGCGGCCTCCTACGAGCAGTACTTC
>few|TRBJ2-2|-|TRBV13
CASSLSRNTGELFF
TGTGCCAGCAGCTTATCAAGGAACACCGGGGAGCTGTTTTTT
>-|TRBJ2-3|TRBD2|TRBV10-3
CAISDPVLAGEDTQYF
TGTGCCATCAGTGACCCTGTGCTAGCGGGAGAAGATACGCAGTATTTT
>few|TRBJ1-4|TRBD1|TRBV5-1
CASSLGTGPNEKLFF
TGCGCCAGCAGCTTGGGGACAGGCCCTAATGAAAAACTGTTTTTT
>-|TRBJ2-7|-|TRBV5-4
CASSPAGQHYEQYF
TGTGCCAGCAGCCCAGCAGGACAGCACTACGAGCAGTACTTC
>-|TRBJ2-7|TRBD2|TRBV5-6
CASAWGGSYEQYF
TGTGCCAGCGCGTGGGGGGGCTCCTACGAGCAGTACTTC
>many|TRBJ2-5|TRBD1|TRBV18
CASSPQQGAQETQYF
TGTGCCAGCTCACCACAACAGGGGGCGCAGGAGACCCAGTACTTC
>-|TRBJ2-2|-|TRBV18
CASSPPRGAHGTGELFF
TGTGCCAGCTCACCACCCCGGGGGGCGCATGGCACCGGGGAGCTGTTTTTT
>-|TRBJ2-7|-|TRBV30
CAWSVPQGREQYF
TGTGCCTGGAGTGTTCCTCAGGGGCGCGAGCAGTACTTC
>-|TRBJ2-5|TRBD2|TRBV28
CATWTGAGGQETQYF
TGTGCCACATGGACTGGCGCGGGGGGACAAGAGACCCAGTACTTC
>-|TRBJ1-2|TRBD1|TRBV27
CASTSWDRGLEGYTF
TGTGCCAGCACTTCTTGGGACAGGGGCCTTGAGGGCTACACCTTC
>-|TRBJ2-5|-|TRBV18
CASSLGLGETQYF
TGTGCCAGCTCACTGGGGCTGGGGGAGACCCAGTACTTC
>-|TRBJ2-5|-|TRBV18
CASSPGAGPETQYF
TGTGCCAGCTCACCCGGGGCGGGGCCAGAGACCCAGTACTTC
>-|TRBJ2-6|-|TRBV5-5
CASSSSRTGANVLTF
TGTGCCAGCAGCTCCTCGCGGACTGGGGCCAACGTCCTGACTTTC
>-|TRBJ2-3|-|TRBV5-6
CASSLAWDTQYF
TGTGCCAGCAGCTTGGCGTGGGATACGCAGTATTTT
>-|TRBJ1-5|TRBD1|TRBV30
CAWSGQGGNQPQHF
TGTGCCTGGAGTGGTCAGGGGGGCAATCAGCCCCAGCATTTT
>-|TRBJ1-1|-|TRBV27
CASGSGSHNTEAFF
TGTGCCAGCGGCTCGGGTTCGCATAACACTGAAGCTTTCTTT
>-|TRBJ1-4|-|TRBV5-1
CASSRSGEKLFF
TGCGCCAGCAGCCGGTCGGGTGAAAAACTGTTTTTT